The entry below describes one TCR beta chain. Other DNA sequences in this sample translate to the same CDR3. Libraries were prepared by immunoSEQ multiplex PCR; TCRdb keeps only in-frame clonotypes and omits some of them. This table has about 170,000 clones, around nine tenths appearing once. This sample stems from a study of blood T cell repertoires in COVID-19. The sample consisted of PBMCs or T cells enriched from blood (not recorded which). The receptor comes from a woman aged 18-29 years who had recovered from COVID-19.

CDR3: CASSYSSNYGYTF. The CDR3 bases are TGTGCCAGCAGTTACTCGAGTAACTATGGCTACACCTTC. The V call is TRBV6-5, the J call TRBJ1-2; the D is unclear. The CDR3 spans 13 residues. V was pared by 0 bases and J by 1 base, with 3 bases between. CDR1 is MNHEY, CDR2 SVGAGI, per germline.